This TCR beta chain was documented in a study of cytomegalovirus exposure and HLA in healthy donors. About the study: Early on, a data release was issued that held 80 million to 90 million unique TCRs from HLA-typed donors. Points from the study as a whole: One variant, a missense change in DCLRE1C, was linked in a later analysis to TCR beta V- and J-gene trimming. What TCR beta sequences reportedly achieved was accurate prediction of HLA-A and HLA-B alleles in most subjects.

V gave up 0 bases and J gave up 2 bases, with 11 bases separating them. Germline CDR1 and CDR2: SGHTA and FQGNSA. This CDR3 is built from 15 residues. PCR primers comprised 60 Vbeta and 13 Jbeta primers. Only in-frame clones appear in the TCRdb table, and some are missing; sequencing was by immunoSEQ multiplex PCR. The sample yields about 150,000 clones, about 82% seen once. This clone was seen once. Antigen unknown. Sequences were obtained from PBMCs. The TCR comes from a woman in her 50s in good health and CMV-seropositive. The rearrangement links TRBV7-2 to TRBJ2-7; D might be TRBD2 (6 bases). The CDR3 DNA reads TGTGCCAGCAGCTTAGCCGGGAGTCCTACCTACGAGCAGTACTTC. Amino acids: CASSLAGSPTYEQYF. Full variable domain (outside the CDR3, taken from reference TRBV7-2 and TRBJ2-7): GAGVSQSPSNKVTEKGKDVELRCDPISGHTALYWYRQSLGQGLEFLIYFQGNSAPDKSGLPSDRFSAERTGGSVSTLTIQRTQQEDSAVYLCASSLAGSPTYEQYFGPGTRLTVT.